This T cell receptor (beta chain) is drawn from a study of cytomegalovirus exposure and HLA in healthy donors. 13 Jbeta primers and 60 Vbeta primers were used for the PCR. Clones were read by immunoSEQ multiplex PCR, and TCRdb kept only the in-frame ones, dropping some. This sample has tens of thousands of clones, with roughly 85% found just once. Germline V gene lookup returns CDR1 MGHRA and CDR2 YSYEKL. V shed 4 bases and J shed 0 bases, with 16 bases lying between them. The CDR3 is 16 residues long. The clonotype was recovered from a woman between 40 and 55 years old in good health and CMV-seropositive. The chain employs TRBV4-1 and TRBJ2-7; the D gene is possibly TRBD2 (6 bases). The specimen sequenced was PBMCs. The chain's CDR3 is CASSRIGRDFSYEQYF. The CDR3 region has the DNA TGCGCCAGCAGCCGAATCGGACGGGACTTCTCCTACGAGCAGTACTTC.